A selection of T cell receptor beta chains follows, all from one sample in a study of beta chain features in type 1 diabetes. Using immunoSEQ multiplex PCR, the repertoire was profiled, and TCRdb retains in-frame clones only, with some absent. The sample has about 260,000 clones, approximately 70% seen once; the top ten hold 0.053%. The sequenced sample consisted of naive CD4+ T cells from blood. The receptor source for this set is a man aged 25 to 45 in good health. CDR3s include the opening cysteine and the closing phenylalanine or tryptophan. The order of the fields is V gene, clone size, D gene, J gene, CDR3 protein, CDR3 DNA. A D gene is named only where the DNA matches it firmly. Clone sizes are given selectively: once, few, many, or a class where the clone is expanded.

TRBV29-1	-	TRBD2	TRBJ2-4	CSVDLGGGFGIQYF	TGCAGCGTTGACCTGGGCGGGGGTTTTGGCATTCAGTACTTC
TRBV2	once	-	TRBJ2-7	CASSEYAGFYEQYF	TGTGCCAGCAGTGAATATGCAGGGTTCTACGAGCAGTACTTC
TRBV11-2	-	-	TRBJ2-1	CASSLGQYNEQFF	TGTGCCAGCAGCTTAGGACAGTACAATGAGCAGTTCTTC
TRBV9	-	TRBD2	TRBJ2-1	CASSELAGGYNEQFF	TGTGCCAGCAGCGAGCTAGCGGGGGGTTACAATGAGCAGTTCTTC
TRBV7-2	-	TRBD2	TRBJ2-7	CASSAQAGPYEQYF	TGTGCCAGCAGCGCACAAGCGGGGCCCTACGAGCAGTACTTC
TRBV30	-	-	TRBJ2-1	CARGTLNYEQFF	TGTGCCCGAGGGACCCTAAATTATGAGCAGTTCTTC
TRBV29-1	few	TRBD2	TRBJ2-7	CSVVGLAGGSEQYF	TGCAGCGTTGTAGGGCTAGCGGGAGGAAGCGAGCAGTACTTC
TRBV10-3	once	-	TRBJ2-7	CAIGKGSYEQYF	TGTGCCATCGGGAAAGGGTCCTACGAGCAGTACTTC
TRBV29-1	-	-	TRBJ2-2	CSVHSGTGELFF	TGCAGCGTGCACTCGGGTACCGGGGAGCTGTTTTTT
TRBV13	once	TRBD2	TRBJ2-7	CASSKGLAASYEQYF	TGTGCCAGCAGCAAAGGACTAGCGGCCTCCTACGAGCAGTACTTC
TRBV30	-	-	TRBJ2-7	CAWSQAAYEQYF	TGTGCCTGGAGTCAAGCTGCCTACGAGCAGTACTTC